Given below is one TCR beta chain in context. Original handling: The assay estimated nucleated cells by amplifying reference gene primers. Using immunoSEQ multiplex PCR, the repertoire was profiled, and TCRdb retains in-frame clones only, with some absent. V, J and clone size are those of that table, while D and trimming were read from the DNA. The sample has 85,000 to 100,000 clones, around nine tenths seen once. The sample belongs to a study of blood T cell repertoires in COVID-19. The CDR3 is 14 amino acids. V lost 5 bases and J lost 0, with 11 bases in between. Germline V lookup: CDR1 SGHTS, CDR2 YDEGEE.

Sample: peripheral blood. The clonotype comes from a man between 60 and 75 years old with acute or convalescent COVID-19. The chain is built from TRBV5-8 and TRBJ1-2; TRBD1 might be the D (6 bases). The CDR3 DNA reads TGTGCCAGCAGATATCAGGGGACTAACTATGGCTACACCTTC. Protein sequence: CASRYQGTNYGYTF.